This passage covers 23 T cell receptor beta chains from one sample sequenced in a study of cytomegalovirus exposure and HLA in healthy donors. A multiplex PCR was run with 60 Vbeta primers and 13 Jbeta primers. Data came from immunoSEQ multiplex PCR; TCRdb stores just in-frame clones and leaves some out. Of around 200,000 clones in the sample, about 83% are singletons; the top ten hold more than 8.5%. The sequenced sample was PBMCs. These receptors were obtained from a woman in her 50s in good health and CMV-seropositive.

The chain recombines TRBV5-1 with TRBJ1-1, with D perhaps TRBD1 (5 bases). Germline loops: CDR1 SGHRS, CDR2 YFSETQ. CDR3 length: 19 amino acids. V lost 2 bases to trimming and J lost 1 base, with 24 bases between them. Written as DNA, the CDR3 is TGCGCCAGCAGCTTTCGTGGGGCCGCCCGGATTGGACAGAACACTGAAGCTTTCTTT. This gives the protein CASSFRGAARIGQNTEAFF.

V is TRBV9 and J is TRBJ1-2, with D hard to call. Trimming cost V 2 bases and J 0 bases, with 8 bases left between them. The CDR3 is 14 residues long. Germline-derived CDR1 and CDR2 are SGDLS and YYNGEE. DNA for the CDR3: TGTGCCAGCAGCGTTGCGGGAGCTAACTATGGCTACACCTTC. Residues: CASSVAGANYGYTF. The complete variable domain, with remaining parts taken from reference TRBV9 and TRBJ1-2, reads DSGVTQTPKHLITATGQRVTLRCSPRSGDLSVYWYQQSLDQGLQFLIQYYNGEERAKGNILERFSAQQFPDLHSELNLSSLELGDSALYFCASSVAGANYGYTFGSGTRLTVV.

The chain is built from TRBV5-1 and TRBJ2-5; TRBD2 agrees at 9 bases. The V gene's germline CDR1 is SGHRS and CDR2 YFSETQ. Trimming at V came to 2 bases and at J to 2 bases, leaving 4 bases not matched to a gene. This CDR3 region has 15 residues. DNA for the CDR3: TGCGCCAGCAGCTTAATTAGCGGGGGACAAGAGACCCAGTACTTC. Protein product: CASSLISGGQETQYF.

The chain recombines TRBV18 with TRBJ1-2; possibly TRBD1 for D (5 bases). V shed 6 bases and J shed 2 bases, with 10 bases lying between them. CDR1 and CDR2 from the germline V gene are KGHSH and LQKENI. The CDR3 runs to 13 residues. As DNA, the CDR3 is TGTGCCAGCTCGCTGACAGAAAACTATGGCTACACCTTC. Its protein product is CASSLTENYGYTF.

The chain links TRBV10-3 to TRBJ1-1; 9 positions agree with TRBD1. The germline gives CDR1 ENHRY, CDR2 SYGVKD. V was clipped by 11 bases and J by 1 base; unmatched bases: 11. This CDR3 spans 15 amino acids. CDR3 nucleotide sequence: TGTGCCGCTCACCGGGACAGGGCCTCGAACACTGAAGCTTTCTTT. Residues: CAAHRDRASNTEAFF.

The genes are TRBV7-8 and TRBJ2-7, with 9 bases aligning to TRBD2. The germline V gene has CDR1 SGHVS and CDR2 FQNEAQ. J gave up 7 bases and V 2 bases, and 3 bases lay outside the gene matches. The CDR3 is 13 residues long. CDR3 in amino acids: CASSLTLAGEQYF. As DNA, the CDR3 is TGTGCCAGCAGCTTAACGCTAGCGGGGGAGCAGTACTTC.

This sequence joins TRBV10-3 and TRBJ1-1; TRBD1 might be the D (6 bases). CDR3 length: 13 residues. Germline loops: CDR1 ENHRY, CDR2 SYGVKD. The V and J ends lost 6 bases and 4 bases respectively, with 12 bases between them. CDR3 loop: CAIREQGPTEAFF. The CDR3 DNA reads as TGTGCCATCAGGGAACAGGGACCCACTGAAGCTTTCTTT.

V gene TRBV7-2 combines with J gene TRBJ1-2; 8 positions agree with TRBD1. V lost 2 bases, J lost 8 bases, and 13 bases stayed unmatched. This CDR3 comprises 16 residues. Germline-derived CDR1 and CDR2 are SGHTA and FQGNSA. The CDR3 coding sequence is TGTGCCAGCAGCTTATCCAGACAGGGGAGTTCTATGGGCTACACCTTC. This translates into CASSLSRQGSSMGYTF.

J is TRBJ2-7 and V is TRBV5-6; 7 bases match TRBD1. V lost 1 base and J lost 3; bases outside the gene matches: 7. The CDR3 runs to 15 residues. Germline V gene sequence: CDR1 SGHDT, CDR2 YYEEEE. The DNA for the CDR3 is TGTGCCAGCAGCTTGAGAGGACAGGTCATCTACGAGCAGTACTTC. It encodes CASSLRGQVIYEQYF.

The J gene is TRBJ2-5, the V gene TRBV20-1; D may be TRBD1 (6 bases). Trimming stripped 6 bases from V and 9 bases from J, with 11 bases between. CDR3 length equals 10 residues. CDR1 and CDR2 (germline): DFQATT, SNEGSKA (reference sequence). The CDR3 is CSARGLSQYF. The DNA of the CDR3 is TGCAGTGCGAGGGGGTTGTCCCAGTACTTC.

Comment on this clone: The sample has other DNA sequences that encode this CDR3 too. The DNA of the CDR3 is TGTGCCAGCAGCTTTATAACAGACAACTATGGCTACACCTTC. It translates to CASSFITDNYGYTF. The genes are TRBV5-6 and TRBJ1-2; D unclear. Trimming took off 2 bases at V and 2 bases at J, with 10 bases between the two ends. Germline values: CDR1 SGHDT, CDR2 YYEEEE. This CDR3 spans 14 amino acids.

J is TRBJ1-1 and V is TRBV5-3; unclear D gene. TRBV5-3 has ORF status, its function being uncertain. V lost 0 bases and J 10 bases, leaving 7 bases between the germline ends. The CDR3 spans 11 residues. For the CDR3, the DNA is TGTGCCAGAAGCTTGGCACACATAGCTTTCTTT. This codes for CARSLAHIAFF.

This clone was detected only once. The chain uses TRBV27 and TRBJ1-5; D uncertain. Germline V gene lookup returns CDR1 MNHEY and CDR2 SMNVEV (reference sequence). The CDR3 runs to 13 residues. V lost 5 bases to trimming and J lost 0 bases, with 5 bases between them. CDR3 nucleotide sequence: TGTGCCAGCAGTGCGGATAGCAATCAGCCCCAGCATTTT. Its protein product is CASSADSNQPQHF.

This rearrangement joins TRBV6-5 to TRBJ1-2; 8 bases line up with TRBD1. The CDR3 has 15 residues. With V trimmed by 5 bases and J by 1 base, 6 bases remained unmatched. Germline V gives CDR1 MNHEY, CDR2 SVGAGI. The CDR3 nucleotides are TGTGCCAGCAGTCCGACAGGGGCAGATAACTATGGCTACACCTTC. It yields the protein CASSPTGADNYGYTF.

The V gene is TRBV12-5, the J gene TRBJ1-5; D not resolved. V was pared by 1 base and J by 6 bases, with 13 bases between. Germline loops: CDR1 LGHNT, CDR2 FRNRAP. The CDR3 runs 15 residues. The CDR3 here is CASGLGAGGFQPQHF. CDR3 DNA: TGTGCTAGTGGTTTGGGAGCCGGTGGTTTTCAGCCCCAGCATTTT. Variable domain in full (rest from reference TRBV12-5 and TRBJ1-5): DARVTQTPRHKVTEMGQEVTMRCQPILGHNTVFWYRQTMMQGLELLAYFRNRAPLDDSGMPKDRFSAEMPDATLATLKIQPSEPRDSAVYFCASGLGAGGFQPQHFGDGTRLSIL.

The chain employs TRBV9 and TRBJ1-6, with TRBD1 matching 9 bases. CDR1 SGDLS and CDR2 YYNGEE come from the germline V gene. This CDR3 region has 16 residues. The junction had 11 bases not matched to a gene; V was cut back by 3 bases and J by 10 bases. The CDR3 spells CASSAKMGQGGSPLHF. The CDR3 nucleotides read TGTGCCAGCAGCGCTAAAATGGGACAGGGTGGCTCACCCCTCCACTTT.

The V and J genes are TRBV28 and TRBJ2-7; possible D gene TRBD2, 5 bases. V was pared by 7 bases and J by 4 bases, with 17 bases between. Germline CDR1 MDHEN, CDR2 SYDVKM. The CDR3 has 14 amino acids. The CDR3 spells CASNKPGVRYEQYF. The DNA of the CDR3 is TGTGCCAGCAACAAGCCCGGGGTGAGATACGAGCAGTACTTC.

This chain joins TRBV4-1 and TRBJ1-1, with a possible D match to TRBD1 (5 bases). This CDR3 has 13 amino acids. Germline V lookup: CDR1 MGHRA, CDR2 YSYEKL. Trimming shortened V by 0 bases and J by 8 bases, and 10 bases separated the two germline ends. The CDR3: CASSQDDAGEAFF. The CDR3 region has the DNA TGCGCCAGCAGCCAAGATGACGCAGGGGAAGCTTTCTTT.

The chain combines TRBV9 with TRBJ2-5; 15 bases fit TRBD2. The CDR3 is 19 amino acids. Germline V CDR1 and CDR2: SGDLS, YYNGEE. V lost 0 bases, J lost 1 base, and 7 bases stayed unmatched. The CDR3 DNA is TGTGCCAGCAGCGTAGGGACTAGCGGGGGGGTTTACATCCAAGAGACCCAGTACTTC. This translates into CASSVGTSGGVYIQETQYF.

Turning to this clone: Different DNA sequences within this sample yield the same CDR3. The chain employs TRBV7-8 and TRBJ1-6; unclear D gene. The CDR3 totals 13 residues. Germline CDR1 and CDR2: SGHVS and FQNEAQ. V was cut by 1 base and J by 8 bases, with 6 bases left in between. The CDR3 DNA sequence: TGTGCCAGCAGCTTAGATCGGGATTCACCCCTCCACTTT. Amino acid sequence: CASSLDRDSPLHF.

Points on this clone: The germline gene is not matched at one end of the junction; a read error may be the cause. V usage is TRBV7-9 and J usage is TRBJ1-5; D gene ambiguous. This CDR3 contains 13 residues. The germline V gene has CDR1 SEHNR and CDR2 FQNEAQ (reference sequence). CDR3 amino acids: CSSSLGLNQPQHF. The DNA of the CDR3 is TGTTCCAGCAGCTTAGGACTTAATCAGCCCCAGCATTTT.

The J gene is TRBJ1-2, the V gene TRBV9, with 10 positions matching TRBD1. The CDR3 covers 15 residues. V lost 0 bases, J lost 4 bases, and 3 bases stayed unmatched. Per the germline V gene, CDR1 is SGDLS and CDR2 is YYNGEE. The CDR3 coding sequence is TGTGCCAGCAGCGTAGGGGGGACAGGGGTCTATGGCTACACCTTC. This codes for CASSVGGTGVYGYTF.

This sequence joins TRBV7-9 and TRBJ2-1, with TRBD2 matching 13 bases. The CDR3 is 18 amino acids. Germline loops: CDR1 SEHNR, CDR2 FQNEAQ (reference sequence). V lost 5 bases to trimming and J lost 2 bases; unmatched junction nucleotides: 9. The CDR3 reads CASSQGLAGAYPYNEQFF. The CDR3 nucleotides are TGTGCCAGCAGCCAAGGACTAGCGGGGGCTTATCCCTACAATGAGCAGTTCTTC.